This entry is about one T cell receptor beta chain. Its antigen is unknown. Per-base quality was not reported, and no clone a single base away is much larger than it. The immunoSEQ Assay, a bias-controlled multiplex PCR, was used to amplify TCRbeta CDR3 regions from genomic DNA. The authors' analysis ran thus. The number of nucleated cells in each sample was estimated from the amplification of reference gene primers within the assay. To quantify the absolute abundance of each unique TCRbeta CDR3 rearrangement, sequence reads were collapsed and filtered. Productive Simpson clonality was computed per sample as the square root of Simpson's diversity index over productive rearrangements. TCRdb holds this immuneACCESS table with in-frame rearrangements only. Some clones are missing; in checked studies, unresolved V genes explain under half, and the rest has no known cause. The DNA was the basis for D and trimming; V, J and clone size are from that table. The sample records some 390,000 clones, roughly 86% of which are singletons. About 3% of the sample is in the top ten clones.

The collaborating institutions used their own protocols to collect whole blood in K2EDTA tubes. For TCRbeta analysis, collaborators shipped samples as frozen whole blood, isolated PBMCs, or DNA extracted from either of those sample types. Its CDR3 holds 13 amino acids, cysteine through phenylalanine. Only the CDR3 DNA is retained, 39 bases long and in frame from the first base. The germline V gene supplies CDR1 ENHRY and CDR2 SYGVKD. From V the trimming removes 11 bases and from J it removes 4 bases, while the gene matches leave 8 bases of the junction unaccounted for. This entry belongs to a study of blood T cell repertoires in COVID-19 (dated by TCRdb to the early 2020s). General notes on the study: Samples from collaborators originated in the United States, Italy and Spain and spanned both the acute and convalescent phases of COVID-19. The material from the prospective study consisted of cDNA or gDNA derived from T cells, B-cell-depleted T cells, or PBMCs. Subjects who had been exposed to COVID-19, were actively infected with it, or had recovered from it provided the deeply sampled blood TCRbeta repertoires that made up the dataset. The repertoires were released in a freely available public database intended as a resource for research on the immune response to SARS-CoV-2. The samples were drawn from two sources: the first 160 participants of the ongoing ImmuneRACE study, and 1,000 to 1,500 subjects contributed by 6 global collaborators. The sample metadata nearly always contained a de-identified subject ID, COVID-19 status, age in years and sex. Where available, HLA class I and class II types were obtained from metadata supplied by the sample provider rather than from assay-based typing.

What the study reported, not specific to this receptor: The quantity of clinical and demographic metadata differed by source and by participant and was supplied without curation.

The sequenced material came from peripheral blood. The origin of this receptor is a human donor in a cohort sampled during active COVID-19. The chain is made from TRBV10-3 and TRBJ2-1, with 7 bases aligning to TRBD2. The bases are TGTGCCGCGTGGGGGGGTCTGTACAATGAGCAGTTCTTC. Translated, this is CAAWGGLYNEQFF.